This TCR beta chain was documented in a study of blood T cell repertoires in COVID-19. Authors' analysis steps: Amplification of reference gene primers provided the estimated nucleated cell counts. Clones were read by immunoSEQ multiplex PCR, and TCRdb kept only the in-frame ones, dropping some. The D gene and trimming were derived from the DNA, and the V and J assignments and clone size from that table. The data show 55,000 to 75,000 clones, about three quarters seen once. The ends were cut back, 2 bases at V and 4 bases at J, with 11 bases in the middle. Germline loops: CDR1 SGDLS, CDR2 YYNGEE. The CDR3 is 14 residues long.

The sample was peripheral blood. The clonotype comes from a man aged 80 or over with acute or convalescent COVID-19. The chain is built from TRBV9 and TRBJ2-3, with D possibly being TRBD2 (7 bases). As DNA, the CDR3 is TGTGCCAGCAGCGTCTGGGGGGGGCCAGATACGCAGTATTTT. Its translation is CASSVWGGPDTQYF. The variable domain in full, with the rest retrieved from reference TRBV9 and TRBJ2-3, is DSGVTQTPKHLITATGQRVTLRCSPRSGDLSVYWYQQSLDQGLQFLIQYYNGEERAKGNILERFSAQQFPDLHSELNLSSLELGDSALYFCASSVWGGPDTQYFGPGTRLTVL.